Below, one T cell receptor beta chain is given with its context. The antigen is undetermined. This CDR3 has 12 amino acids. Generated by immunoSEQ multiplex PCR, the TCRdb table keeps only in-frame clones and is missing some. The sample has 25,000 to 30,000 clones; around nine tenths are singletons. With baseline, cycle 4 day 1, and cycle 7 day 1 as timepoints, blood was sampled. The data were taken from a study of OX40 agonist ivuxolimab in advanced cancers. Across the whole study: Three patients showed partial responses: one hepatocellular carcinoma and two cutaneous melanoma cases. Study-level points and caveats: The study found among the lowest clonal expansion in partial responders at 0.1-3.0 mg/kg. Also showing low normalized T-cell clonal expansion were some of the nonresponders.

This specimen was CD4+ or CD8+ T cells sorted from blood, taken in a trial of the OX40 agonist ivuxolimab. The receptor was derived from an adult with an advanced solid tumor such as melanoma, head and neck, liver or kidney cancer. The rearrangement joins TRBV21-1 to TRBJ1-3. TRBV21-1 is designated a pseudogene. The CDR3 region is CASRGGGNTIYF. The CDR3 DNA reads TGTGCCAGCCGGGGGGGAGGAAACACCATATATTTT.